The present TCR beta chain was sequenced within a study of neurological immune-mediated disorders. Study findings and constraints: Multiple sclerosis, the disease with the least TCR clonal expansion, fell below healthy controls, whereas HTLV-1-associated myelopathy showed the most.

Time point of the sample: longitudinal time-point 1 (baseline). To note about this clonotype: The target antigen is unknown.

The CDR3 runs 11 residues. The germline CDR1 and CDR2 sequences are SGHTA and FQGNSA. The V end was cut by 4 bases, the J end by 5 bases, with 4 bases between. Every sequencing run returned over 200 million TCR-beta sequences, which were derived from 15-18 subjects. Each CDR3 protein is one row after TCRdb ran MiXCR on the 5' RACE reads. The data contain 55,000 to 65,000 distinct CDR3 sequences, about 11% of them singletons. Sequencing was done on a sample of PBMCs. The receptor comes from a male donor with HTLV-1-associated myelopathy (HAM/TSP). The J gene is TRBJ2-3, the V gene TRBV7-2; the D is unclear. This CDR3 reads CASSSLDTQYF. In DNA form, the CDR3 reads TGTGCCAGCAGCTCCTTAGATACGCAGTATTTT.